These T cell receptor beta chains were read from a single sample in a study of CD8 T cells in ankylosing spondylitis. Each CDR3 protein is one row after TCRdb ran MiXCR on the 5' RACE reads. The table has 250,000 or so distinct CDR3 sequences, about 10% seen once. The sample was blood, either unsorted or a sorted T cell fraction (not recorded which). The receptor source for this set is a male donor with ankylosing spondylitis or in good health (not recorded which). Both conserved end residues are part of each CDR3.

>TRBV9|TRBJ2-6
CASSALTGVGANVLTF
>TRBV7-9|TRBJ2-5
CASSLASGWEETQYF
>TRBV12-3/TRBV12-4|TRBJ2-5
CASSLSTTSGVETQYF
>TRBV7-2|TRBJ2-4
CASSTPRGGQWSQYF
>TRBV11-1|TRBJ2-5
CASSPYRMISGRGQETQYF
>TRBV4-1|TRBJ2-7
CASSQGGSFYYEQYF
>TRBV7-9|TRBJ1-2
CGVGLHGYTF
>TRBV28|TRBJ2-7
CASRGQGVSYEQYF
>TRBV29-1|TRBJ2-3
CSVRSGTDTQYF
>TRBV11-3|TRBJ2-1
CASSLEGGRAYNEQFF
>TRBV5-1|TRBJ2-1
CACSSGPVVDEQFF
>TRBV9|TRBJ2-3
CASSVSGSTDTQYF
>TRBV12-3/TRBV12-4|TRBJ2-3
CASSPTRRESTDTQYF
>TRBV6-1|TRBJ1-1
CASSRARNENTEAFF
>TRBV6-1|TRBJ1-5
CASSRPGDKQPQHF
>TRBV4-1|TRBJ2-2
CASSQGAGNGELFF
>TRBV5-6|TRBJ2-7
CARAPGVYYEQYF
>TRBV7-9|TRBJ1-3
CASSSTTRGHRENTIYF
>TRBV21-1|TRBJ1-5
CASSNRTGVGQPQHF
>TRBV10-3|TRBJ1-4
CAISDSTGFGEKLFF
>TRBV30|TRBJ1-2
CACGDSLYGYTF
>TRBV3-1|TRBJ2-5
CASSQEAQRGAHVKETQYF
>TRBV6-1|TRBJ2-3
CASSADRSSDTQYF
>TRBV20-1|TRBJ2-1
CSAPAGGPLKSYNEQFF
>TRBV7-9|TRBJ2-7
CASSTGLAGPYEQYF
>TRBV20-1|TRBJ2-4
CSAERGTKNIQYF
>TRBV5-1|TRBJ2-3
CASSFLGSGAGRDTQYF
>TRBV30|TRBJ2-3
CAWSSMTDTQYF
>TRBV5-5|TRBJ1-3
CASSLTGEDTIYF
>TRBV5-1|TRBJ2-1
CASSSSGTDYNEQFF
>TRBV27|TRBJ1-1
CASSFGGFGNTEAFF
>TRBV6-1|TRBJ2-1
CASSGGTEPNEQFF
>TRBV21-1|TRBJ1-2
CASSRGKTEPPNYGYTF
>TRBV10-3|TRBJ1-2
CAIRATGFNYGYTF
>TRBV4-2|TRBJ2-6
CASSQEQAGANVLTF
>TRBV25-1|TRBJ1-2
CASSEGGHGYTF
>TRBV19|TRBJ2-1
CASSIAQGKGEQFF
>TRBV30|TRBJ2-1
CALDRGYYNEQFF
>TRBV20-1|TRBJ1-1
CSAGGGWSEAFF
>TRBV4-1|TRBJ2-7
CASSHHRQVPYEQYF